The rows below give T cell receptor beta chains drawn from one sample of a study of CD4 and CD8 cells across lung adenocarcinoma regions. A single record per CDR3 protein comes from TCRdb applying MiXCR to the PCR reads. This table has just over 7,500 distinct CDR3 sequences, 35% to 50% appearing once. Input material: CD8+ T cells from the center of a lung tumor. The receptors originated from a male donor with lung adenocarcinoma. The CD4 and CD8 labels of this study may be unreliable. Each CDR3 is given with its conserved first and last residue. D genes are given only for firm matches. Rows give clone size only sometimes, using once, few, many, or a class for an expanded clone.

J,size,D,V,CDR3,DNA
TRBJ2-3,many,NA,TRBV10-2,CASKGFSDTQYF,TGCGCCAGCAAGGGCTTTTCAGATACGCAGTATTTT
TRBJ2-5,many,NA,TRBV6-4,CASSESGGREQYF,TGTGCCAGCAGTGAATCGGGGGGCAGAGAGCAGTACTTC
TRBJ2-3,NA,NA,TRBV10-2,CASSDSGPRSTQYF,TGCGCCAGCAGTGATTCGGGACCTAGGAGTACGCAGTATTTT
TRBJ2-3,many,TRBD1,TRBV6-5,CASSYLDRGRDTQYF,TGTGCCAGCAGTTACCTAGACAGGGGGCGAGATACGCAGTATTTT
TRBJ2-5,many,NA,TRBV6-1,CASRTGGTQYF,TGTGCCAGCAGGACGGGTGGGACCCAGTACTTC
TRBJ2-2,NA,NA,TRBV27,CASSLGPQVNTGELFF,TGTGCCAGCAGTTTAGGGCCACAAGTGAACACCGGGGAGCTGTTTTTT
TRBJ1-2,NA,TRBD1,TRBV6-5,CASSYSRTGYGYTF,TGTGCCAGCAGTTACTCGAGGACAGGCTATGGCTACACCTTC
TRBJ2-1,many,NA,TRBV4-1,CASSHLAVSLYNEQFF,TGCGCCAGCAGCCATCTTGCAGTGTCCCTCTACAATGAGCAGTTCTTC
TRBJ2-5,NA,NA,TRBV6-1,CASSEPRAGYQQYF,TGTGCCAGCAGTGAGCCACGGGCAGGGTACCAGCAGTACTTC
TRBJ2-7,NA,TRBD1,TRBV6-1,CASSEDRDYEQYF,TGTGCCAGCAGTGAGGACAGGGACTACGAGCAGTACTTC
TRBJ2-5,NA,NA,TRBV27,CASGGPGGRGQETQYF,TGTGCCAGCGGGGGCCCCGGGGGACGGGGCCAAGAGACCCAGTACTTC
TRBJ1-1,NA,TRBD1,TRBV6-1,CASRELPGQGPSGTEAFF,TGTGCCAGCAGAGAACTCCCGGGACAGGGGCCGTCTGGGACTGAAGCTTTCTTT
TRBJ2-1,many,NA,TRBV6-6,CASTKRRDTYGNEQFF,TGTGCCAGCACTAAACGACGGGACACTTATGGGAATGAGCAGTTCTTC
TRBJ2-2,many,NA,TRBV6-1,CASRGGGQNTGELFF,TGTGCCAGCAGGGGGGGGGGGCAGAACACCGGGGAGCTGTTTTTT
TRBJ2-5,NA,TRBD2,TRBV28,CASSSAGGQETQYF,TGTGCCAGCAGCAGCGCGGGAGGGCAAGAGACCCAGTACTTC
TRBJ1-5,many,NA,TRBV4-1,CASSQEDVSNQPQHF,TGCGCCAGCAGCCAAGAAGACGTTAGCAATCAGCCCCAGCATTTT
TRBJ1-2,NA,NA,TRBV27,CASSSQDRKGYTF,TGTGCCAGCAGTTCCCAAGACAGGAAGGGCTACACCTTC
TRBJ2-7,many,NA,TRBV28,CASSGRRGYEQYF,TGTGCCAGCAGCGGAAGGAGAGGGTACGAGCAGTACTTC
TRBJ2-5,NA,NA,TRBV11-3,CASSLDHRGGQETQYF,TGTGCCAGCAGCTTAGATCACAGGGGAGGTCAAGAGACCCAGTACTTC
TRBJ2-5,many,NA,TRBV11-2,CASSLLSTGFQETQYF,TGTGCCAGCAGCCTCCTCTCTACAGGGTTCCAGGAGACCCAGTACTTC